The T cell receptor beta chain described here comes from a study of spatial heterogeneity in lung cancer. Time point in this sample: sample taken at primary tumor resection. Every TCR cDNA molecule bore a unique molecular identifier. TCRdb analysed the 5' RACE reads with MiXCR anew, one entry per CDR3 protein. The sample has 2,000 or so distinct CDR3 sequences; 6.5% to 9% are singletons. This clonotype is classed as large. The antigen remains unidentified. The CDR3 loop spans 15 amino acids. The germline gives CDR1 LNHDA, CDR2 SQIVND (reference sequence). Trimming took off 10 bases at V and 0 bases at J, with 13 bases between the two ends. Study findings and constraints: How many expanded intratumoral alpha and beta TCRs were present tracked the tumor mutation count, which was a count of nonsynonymous mutations.

The material was lung tumor tissue, obtained at surgery. V usage is TRBV19 and J usage is TRBJ2-6; D may be TRBD2 (5 bases). This clonotype was obtained from a male donor with early-stage non-small cell lung cancer. CDR3 DNA sequence: TGTGCCACTGGCGCGGGCTACTCTGGGGCCAACGTCCTGACTTTC. Encoded protein: CATGAGYSGANVLTF. Combining the CDR3 with reference TRBV19 and TRBJ2-6 gives the whole variable domain DGGITQSPKYLFRKEGQNVTLSCEQNLNHDAMYWYRQDPGQGLRLIYYSQIVNDFQKGDIAEGYSVSREKKESFPLTVTSAQKNPTAFYLCATGAGYSGANVLTFGAGSRLTVL.